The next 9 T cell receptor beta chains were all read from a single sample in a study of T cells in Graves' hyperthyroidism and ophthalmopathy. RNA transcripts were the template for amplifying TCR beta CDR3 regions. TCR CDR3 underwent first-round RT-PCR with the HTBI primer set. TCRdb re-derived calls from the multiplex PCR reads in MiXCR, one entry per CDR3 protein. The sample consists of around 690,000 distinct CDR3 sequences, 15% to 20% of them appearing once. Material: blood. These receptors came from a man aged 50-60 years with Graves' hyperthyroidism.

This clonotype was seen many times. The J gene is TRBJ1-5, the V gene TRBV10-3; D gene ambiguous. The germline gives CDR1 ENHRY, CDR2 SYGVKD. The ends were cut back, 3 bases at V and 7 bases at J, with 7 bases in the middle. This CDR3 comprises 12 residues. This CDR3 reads CAISDPGQPQHF. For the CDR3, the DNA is TGTGCCATCAGTGACCCAGGCCAGCCCCAGCATTTT.

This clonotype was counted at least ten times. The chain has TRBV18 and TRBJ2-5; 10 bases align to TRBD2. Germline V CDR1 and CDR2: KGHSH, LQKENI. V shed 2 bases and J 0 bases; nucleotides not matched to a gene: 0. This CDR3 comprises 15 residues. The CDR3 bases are TGTGCCAGCTCACCAACTAGCGGGGACCAAGAGACCCAGTACTTC. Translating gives CASSPTSGDQETQYF.

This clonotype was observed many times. The CDR3 DNA is TGTGCCAGCAGTGCGATGACTAGCGGGAGTTTCAATGAGCAGTTCTTC. This sequence encodes CASSAMTSGSFNEQFF. V gene TRBV28 combines with J gene TRBJ2-1; 12 bases line up with TRBD2. V was clipped by 5 bases and J by 6 bases; unmatched bases: 8. Per germline, CDR1 MDHEN and CDR2 SYDVKM. The CDR3 spans 16 residues.

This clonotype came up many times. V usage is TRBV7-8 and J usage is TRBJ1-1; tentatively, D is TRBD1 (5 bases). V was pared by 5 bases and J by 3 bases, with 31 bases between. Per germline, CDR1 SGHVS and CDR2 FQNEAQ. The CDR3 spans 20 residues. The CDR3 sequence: CASSHLGLVGADDLYTEAFF. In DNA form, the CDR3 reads TGTGCCAGCAGCCACTTAGGTCTCGTCGGGGCGGACGACCTTTACACTGAAGCTTTCTTT.

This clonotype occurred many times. CDR3 loop: CASSKDPEIETQYF. The CDR3, as DNA: TGTGCCAGCAGCAAGGACCCGGAGATAGAGACCCAGTACTTC. The chain couples TRBV12-3 or TRBV12-4 to TRBJ2-5; no firm D call. The CDR3 extends over 14 amino acids. Trimming left V 6 bases short and J 4 bases short, with 15 bases between.

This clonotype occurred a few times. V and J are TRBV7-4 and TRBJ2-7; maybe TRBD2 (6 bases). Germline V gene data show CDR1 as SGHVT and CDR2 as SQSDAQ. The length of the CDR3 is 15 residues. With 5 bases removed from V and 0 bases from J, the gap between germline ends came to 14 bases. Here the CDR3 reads CASSLITSISYEQYF. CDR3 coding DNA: TGTGCCAGCAGCCTAATAACTAGCATCTCCTACGAGCAGTACTTC. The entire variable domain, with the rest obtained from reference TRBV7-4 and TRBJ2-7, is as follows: GAGVSQSPRYKVAKRGRDVALRCDSISGHVTLYWYRQTLGQGSEVLTYSQSDAQRDKSGRPSGRFSAERPERSVSTLKIQRTEQGDSAVYLCASSLITSISYEQYFGPGTRLTVT.

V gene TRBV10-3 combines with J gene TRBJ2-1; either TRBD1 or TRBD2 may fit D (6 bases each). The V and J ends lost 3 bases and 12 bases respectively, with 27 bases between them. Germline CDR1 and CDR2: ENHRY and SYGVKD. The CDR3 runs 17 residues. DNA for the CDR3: TGTGCCATCAGTGAAGGTGGGGGCGGGATTAAGGCTTTTGGGCAGTTCTTC. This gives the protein CAISEGGGGIKAFGQFF.

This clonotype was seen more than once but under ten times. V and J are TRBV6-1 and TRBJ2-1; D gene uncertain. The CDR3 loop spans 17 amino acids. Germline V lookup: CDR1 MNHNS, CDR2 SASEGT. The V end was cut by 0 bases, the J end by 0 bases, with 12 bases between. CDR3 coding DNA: TGTGCCAGCAGTGAAGCCCTCCAGTCTAGCTCCTACAATGAGCAGTTCTTC. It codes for CASSEALQSSSYNEQFF.

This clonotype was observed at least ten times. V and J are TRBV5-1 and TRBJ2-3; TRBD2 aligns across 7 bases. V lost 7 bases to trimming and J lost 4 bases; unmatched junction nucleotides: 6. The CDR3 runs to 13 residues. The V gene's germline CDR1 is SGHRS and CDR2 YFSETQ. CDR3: CASRTSLSDTQYF. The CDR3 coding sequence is TGCGCCAGCCGGACTAGTCTCTCAGATACGCAGTATTTT.